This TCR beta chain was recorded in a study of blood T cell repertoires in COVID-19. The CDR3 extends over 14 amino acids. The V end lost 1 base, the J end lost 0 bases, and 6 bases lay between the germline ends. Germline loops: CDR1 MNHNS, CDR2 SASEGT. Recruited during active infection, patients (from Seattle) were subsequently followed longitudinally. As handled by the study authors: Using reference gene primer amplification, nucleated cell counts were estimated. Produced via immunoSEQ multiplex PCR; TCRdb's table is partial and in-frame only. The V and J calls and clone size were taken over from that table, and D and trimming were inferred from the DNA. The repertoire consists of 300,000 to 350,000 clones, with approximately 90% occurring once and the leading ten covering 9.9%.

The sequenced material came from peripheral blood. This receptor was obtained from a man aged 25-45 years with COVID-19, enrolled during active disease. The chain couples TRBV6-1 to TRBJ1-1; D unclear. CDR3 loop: CASSEESMNTEAFF. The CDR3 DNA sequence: TGTGCCAGCAGTGAAGAGAGTATGAACACTGAAGCTTTCTTT.